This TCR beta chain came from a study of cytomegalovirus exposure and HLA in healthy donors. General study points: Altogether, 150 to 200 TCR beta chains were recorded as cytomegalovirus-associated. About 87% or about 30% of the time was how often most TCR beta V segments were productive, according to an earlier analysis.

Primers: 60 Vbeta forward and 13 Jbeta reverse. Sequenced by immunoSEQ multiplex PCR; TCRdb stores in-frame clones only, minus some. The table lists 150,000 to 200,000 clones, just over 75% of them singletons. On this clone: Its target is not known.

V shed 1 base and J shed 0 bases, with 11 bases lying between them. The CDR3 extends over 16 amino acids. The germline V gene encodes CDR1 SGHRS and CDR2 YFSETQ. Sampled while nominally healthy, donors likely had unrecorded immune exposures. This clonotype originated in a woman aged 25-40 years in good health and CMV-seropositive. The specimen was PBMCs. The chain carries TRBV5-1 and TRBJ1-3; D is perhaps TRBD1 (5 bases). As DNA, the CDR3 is TGCGCCAGCAGCTTGCAGGGATATGACTCTGGAAACACCATATATTTT. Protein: CASSLQGYDSGNTIYF.